This T cell receptor (beta chain) was observed in a study of cytomegalovirus exposure and HLA in healthy donors. 13 Jbeta primers and 60 Vbeta primers were used for the PCR. TCRdb's table, derived via immunoSEQ multiplex PCR, lists solely in-frame clones and lacks some. The sample gives roughly 99,000 clones, roughly 73% of which show up once; roughly 8% is in the top ten. Germline V gene lookup returns CDR1 MDHEN and CDR2 SYDVKM. V shed 7 bases and J shed 5 bases, with 15 bases lying between them. CDR3 size: 13 residues. The specimen was PBMCs. The chain combines TRBV28 with TRBJ2-7; possible D gene TRBD1, 6 bases. This TCR was sampled from a man aged 30 to 45 in good health and CMV-seronegative. In nucleotides, the CDR3 is TGTGCCAGCAAAATACAGGGAGTCCACGAGCAGTACTTC. This sequence encodes CASKIQGVHEQYF.